Presented here are 13 T cell receptor beta chains from one specimen sequenced in a study of CD8+ T cells in alopecia areata. RNA extraction was followed by reverse transcription into cDNA, which acted as the sequencing template. Repertoires were generated with immunoSEQ multiplex PCR, while TCRdb's copy carries only in-frame clones and drops some. This sample comprises 200,000 to 300,000 clones, none seen once only. The authors sorted pooled cutaneous lymph node cells using CD4, CD8alpha, NKG2D, NKG2ACE and other markers. What was sequenced was CD4+ T cells sorted from a lymph node. The receptors shown here come from a C3H/HeJ mouse with alopecia areata. The strain bears MHC haplotype H2-k.

Concerning this clone: The genes and germline here are from mouse. The CDR3 goes on 3 residues after the read ends, and that part is filled in from the germline J gene. The J gene is TRBJ1-6, the V gene TRBV13-1, with D maybe TRBD1 (5 bases). TRBJ1-6 is an ORF; its function is uncertain. The CDR3 loop spans 13 amino acids. V shed 2 bases and J shed 8 bases, with 8 bases lying between them. From germline, CDR1 is NSHNY and CDR2 SYGAGN. The DNA read from the CDR3 is TGTGCCAGCAGTGAACAGGAGGATTCGCCC. Amino acids: CASSEQEDSP. The full-length CDR3 reads as CASSEQEDSPLYF.

There are a few counts of this clone. The germline and genes are mouse ones. The read ends 4 residues before the CDR3 terminus; that terminus is restored from the germline J gene. V gene TRBV13-2 combines with J gene TRBJ2-5; a possible D gene is TRBD2 (6 bases). The germline V gene encodes CDR1 NNHNN and CDR2 SYGAGS (reference sequence). V was trimmed by 3 bases and J by 0 bases, leaving 8 bases between them. The CDR3 loop spans 14 amino acids. The CDR3 bases that were read are TGTGCCAGCGGTGGTGACTGGAACCAAGAC. It codes for CASGGDWNQD. Given in full, the CDR3 is CASGGDWNQDTQYF.

A remark on this clone: Genes and germline come from the mouse. The read halts 4 residues ahead of the CDR3 end, with the missing end drawn from the germline J gene. Other DNA sequences from this sample encode an identical CDR3 as well. The chain has TRBV31 and TRBJ2-3; 7 nucleotides match TRBD1. The CDR3 extends over 13 amino acids. CDR1 GKSSPN and CDR2 SITVG come from the germline V gene. V shed 1 base, J shed 3 bases, and the junction held 1 base outside the gene matches. CDR3 region: CAWSPGGAETLYF. The sequenced part of the CDR3 DNA is TGTGCCTGGAGTCCAGGGGGAGCAGAA.

In regard to this clone: The gene names given are mouse names. From the germline J gene comes the end of the CDR3, since the read stops 4 residues before it. V is TRBV14 and J is TRBJ2-5; D may be TRBD2 (6 bases). CDR1 and CDR2 from the germline V gene are SGHDT and FRDEAV. The CDR3 is 14 residues long. V lost 1 base to trimming and J lost 3 bases, with 9 bases between them. The DNA read from the CDR3 is TGTGCCAGCAGTTTCATCGGGGGGCAAGAC. Residues: CASSFIGGQD. The whole CDR3 sequence reads CASSFIGGQDTQYF. The variable domain in full, with the rest retrieved from reference TRBV14 and TRBJ2-5, is EAGVTQSPRYAVLQEGQAVSFWCDPISGHDTLYWYQQPRDQGPQLLVYFRDEAVIDNSQLPSDRFSAVRPKGTNSTLKIQSAKQGDTATYLCASSFIGGQDTQYFGPGTRLLVL.

On this clone: Each gene name is a mouse one. The read terminates 4 residues ahead of where the CDR3 ends, so the germline J gene completes it. V and J are TRBV19 and TRBJ2-3; TRBD2 matches at 14 bases. V lost 5 bases, J lost 3 bases, and 5 bases stayed unmatched. This CDR3 comprises 16 residues. Germline loops: CDR1 FNHDT, CDR2 SITEND (reference sequence). CDR3 DNA, as far as it was read: TGTGCCAGCAGCCGGGACTGGGGGGGCGCGGCAGAA. This codes for CASSRDWGGAAE. The entire CDR3 is CASSRDWGGAAETLYF.

This clone was seen a handful of times. Mouse gene names and germline throughout. The read terminates 4 residues ahead of where the CDR3 ends, so the germline J gene completes it. The chain employs TRBV13-3 and TRBJ2-1; 10 nucleotides line up with TRBD2. The CDR3 consists of 15 residues. Trimming took 6 bases from V and 0 from J; bases not matched to a gene: 3. The V gene's germline CDR1 is NNHDY and CDR2 SYVADS. Incomplete CDR3 DNA: TGTGCCAGCACCGGGACTGGGGATAACTATGCT. Residues: CASTGTGDNYA. The whole CDR3 sequence reads CASTGTGDNYAEQFF.

This clone came up a few times. These gene names are mouse names. The read finishes 4 residues shy of the CDR3 end, and the germline J gene is used to complete it. The J gene is TRBJ2-2, the V gene TRBV19; D is ambiguous. The germline V and J ends were trimmed by 3 bases and 0 bases, with 6 bases remaining between them. CDR3 size: 14 residues. Germline values: CDR1 FNHDT, CDR2 SITEND (reference sequence). Partial CDR3 DNA: TGTGCCAGCAGTAAGGTTTCAAACACCGGG. Translated: CASSKVSNTG. The complete CDR3 reads CASSKVSNTGQLYF.

The sample holds a few counts of this clone. Mouse gene names and germline throughout. The read ends 3 residues shy of where the CDR3 ends; the end is completed using the germline J gene. This chain joins TRBV19 and TRBJ1-6; D is unresolved. TRBJ1-6 is placed among ORFs of uncertain function. In germline, CDR1 is FNHDT, CDR2 SITEND (reference sequence). The germline V and J ends were trimmed by 2 bases and 7 bases, with 13 bases remaining between them. The CDR3 contains 15 residues. Incomplete CDR3 DNA: TGTGCCAGCAGTATTCGCAGGACTGGAAATTCGCCC. It yields the protein CASSIRRTGNSP. The entire CDR3 is CASSIRRTGNSPLYF.

The table lists this clone with a few counts. A much larger clone sits a single nucleotide away, making a read error possible. Gene names are the mouse ones. The read ends 4 residues shy of where the CDR3 ends; the end is completed using the germline J gene. Other DNA sequences in this sample translate to the same CDR3. The V gene is TRBV13-3, the J gene TRBJ2-1, with 8 bases identical to TRBD1. The germline V gene encodes CDR1 NNHDY and CDR2 SYVADS. The V gene end was trimmed by 4 bases and the J gene end by 1 base; junction bases not matched to a gene: 1. This CDR3 has 14 residues. CDR3: CASSNRGNYAEQFF. Incomplete CDR3 DNA: TGTGCCAGCAGTAACAGGGGGAACTATGCT.

The table lists this clone with a few counts. Germline and genes: mouse. Read data end 4 residues before the CDR3 end; the end is taken from the germline J gene. The chain is built from TRBV5 and TRBJ2-7; possibly TRBD2 for D (7 bases). Germline V gene sequence: CDR1 LGHNA, CDR2 YNLKQL (reference sequence). The CDR3 is 15 residues long. V lost 0 bases and J lost 3, with 12 bases in between. CDR3 amino acids: CASSQEGGAIYEQYF. The CDR3 DNA, read in part, is TGTGCCAGCAGCCAAGAGGGGGGCGCGATCTAT.

For this clone: All gene names here are mouse names. The read falls 4 residues short of the CDR3 end, and the missing part is taken from the germline J gene. The sample carries other DNA sequences with the same CDR3. The gene calls are TRBV19 and TRBJ1-1; D may be TRBD1 (5 bases). CDR1 is FNHDT, CDR2 SITEND, per germline (reference sequence). The CDR3 contains 13 residues. The V gene lost 5 bases and the J gene lost 1 base, with 9 bases spanning the gap. The sequenced part of the CDR3 DNA is TGTGCCAGCAGACCCCAGGGAAACACA. The encoded protein is CASRPQGNT. Given in full, the CDR3 is CASRPQGNTEVFF.

Details on this clone: Each gene name is a mouse one. The CDR3 extends 4 residues past the end of the read, so its final part is completed from the germline J gene. This same CDR3 is encoded by further DNA sequences in the sample. The rearrangement links TRBV1 to TRBJ2-7, with 8 bases lining up with TRBD2. The CDR3 is made up of 14 amino acids. The germline V gene has CDR1 NSQYPW and CDR2 LRSPGD (reference sequence). J was trimmed by 3 bases and V by 0 bases; bases with no gene match: 1. The CDR3 here is CTCSADTGGYEQYF. The part of the CDR3 DNA that was read is TGCACCTGCAGTGCAGATACTGGGGGCTAT.

A note on this clone: Gene names and germline match the mouse. The CDR3 end falls 4 residues outside the read, so it is completed with the germline J gene. The V and J genes are TRBV13-2 and TRBJ2-5, with D possibly being TRBD2 (7 bases). Germline V gene lookup returns CDR1 NNHNN and CDR2 SYGAGS (reference sequence). This CDR3 is 14 amino acids long. The covered CDR3 bases are TGTGCCAGCGGTGATGTGGGGGGCTCGGAC. As protein: CASGDVGGSD. The entire CDR3 protein is CASGDVGGSDTQYF.